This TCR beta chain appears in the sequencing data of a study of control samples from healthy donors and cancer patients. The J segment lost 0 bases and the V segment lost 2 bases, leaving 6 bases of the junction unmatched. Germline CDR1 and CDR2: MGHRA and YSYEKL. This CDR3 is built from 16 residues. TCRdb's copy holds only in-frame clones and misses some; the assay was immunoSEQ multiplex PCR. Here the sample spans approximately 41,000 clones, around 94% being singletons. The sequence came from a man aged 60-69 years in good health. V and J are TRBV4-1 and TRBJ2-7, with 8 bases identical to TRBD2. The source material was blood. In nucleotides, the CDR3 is TGCGCCAGCAGCCAATCGGGAGGGGTAACCTCCTACGAGCAGTACTTC. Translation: CASSQSGGVTSYEQYF.